The 30 T cell receptor beta chains in this list originate from one sample, sequenced in a study of shared clonotypes between healthy human individuals. Using immunoSEQ multiplex PCR, the repertoire was profiled, and TCRdb retains in-frame clones only, with some absent. The sample includes roughly 2 million clones, about 95% of them seen just once. Terminally differentiated effector memory CD45RA+ cells were excluded by CCR7 positive selection of CD45RO-negative cells. Sequenced: naive CD8+ T cells sorted from blood. Receptors originate from a man aged 18 to 29 in good health.

This chain joins TRBV5-1 and TRBJ2-5; maybe TRBD2 (5 bases). Per germline, CDR1 SGHRS and CDR2 YFSETQ. The CDR3 loop spans 14 amino acids. V was shortened by 4 bases and J by 2 bases, with 12 bases between the two germline ends. CDR3 loop: CASSGGAEQETQYF. The CDR3 DNA reads as TGCGCCAGCAGCGGAGGAGCGGAACAAGAGACCCAGTACTTC.

The J gene is TRBJ2-2, the V gene TRBV29-1, with unresolved D. The CDR3 loop spans 11 amino acids. Between the trimmed V and J ends, which lost 4 bases and 7 bases, there was a span of 7 bases. Germline CDR1 SQVTM, CDR2 ANQGSEA. In DNA form, the CDR3 reads TGCAGCGTTGGAAAGGTCGGGGAGCTGTTTTTT. It specifies CSVGKVGELFF.

This chain links TRBV27 with TRBJ1-2; 7 nucleotides match TRBD1. This CDR3 spans 17 amino acids. V gave up 2 bases and J gave up 2 bases; unmatched junction bases: 11. The germline V gene encodes CDR1 MNHEY and CDR2 SMNVEV (reference sequence). The CDR3 region is CASSLIGVAGGNYGYTF. CDR3 in DNA: TGTGCCAGCAGTTTAATAGGCGTGGCAGGGGGAAACTATGGCTACACCTTC.

Details on this clone: At one end, the junction sequence differs from germline, possibly due to a read error. The chain combines TRBV7-9 with TRBJ1-3; D call uncertain. The germline V gene encodes CDR1 SEHNR and CDR2 FQNEAQ (reference sequence). The CDR3 covers 13 residues. CDR3 sequence reads: CASTSIRAPWNHF. The CDR3 DNA sequence: TGTGCCAGCACTTCCATCCGGGCCCCGTGGAACCATTTT.

This sequence joins TRBV4-3 and TRBJ1-6, with D unresolved. The CDR3 is 19 amino acids. Germline V gives CDR1 LGHNA, CDR2 YSLEER. The V end was cut by 1 base, the J end by 0 bases, with 16 bases between. The CDR3 DNA reads TGCGCCAGCAGCCAAGGGGAGAACCTCCTCAGCTCCTATAATTCACCCCTCCACTTT. This translates into CASSQGENLLSSYNSPLHF.

The chain carries TRBV6-5 and TRBJ2-3; 7 bases line up with TRBD1. Germline V lookup: CDR1 MNHEY, CDR2 SVGAGI. V lost 5 bases to trimming and J lost 4 bases; unmatched junction nucleotides: 6. The CDR3 contains 14 residues. In DNA, the CDR3 is TGTGCCAGCAGTCAGACAGGGCGTGCAGATACGCAGTATTTT. This translates into CASSQTGRADTQYF.

The chain carries TRBV6-5 and TRBJ2-7, with a possible D match to TRBD1 (5 bases). The ends were cut back, 5 bases at V and 2 bases at J, with 13 bases in the middle. Germline lookup yields CDR1 MNHEY and CDR2 SVGAGI. The CDR3 is made up of 14 amino acids. DNA of the CDR3: TGTGCCAGCAGTAGGGGTCACGGACCCTACGAGCAGTACTTC. Translation gives CASSRGHGPYEQYF.

The V call is TRBV11-2, the J call TRBJ2-5; D gene unclear. Germline CDR1 SGHAT, CDR2 FQNNGV. Trimming took 0 bases from V and 2 from J, leaving 10 bases between them. CDR3 length equals 15 residues. CDR3 residues: CASSLEPGWQETQYF. The CDR3 nucleotides are TGTGCCAGCAGCTTAGAACCAGGTTGGCAAGAGACCCAGTACTTC.

V usage is TRBV27 and J usage is TRBJ2-5; D is uncertain. Germline V lookup: CDR1 MNHEY, CDR2 SMNVEV (reference sequence). V was clipped by 4 bases and J by 2 bases, with 8 bases between them. The CDR3 consists of 13 residues. For the CDR3, the DNA is TGTGCCAGCAGTTGGACCCATCAAGAGACCCAGTACTTC. Amino acid sequence: CASSWTHQETQYF.

The chain is built from TRBV19 and TRBJ1-2; tentatively, D is TRBD1 (6 bases). The V gene lost 7 bases and the J gene lost 0 bases, with 12 bases spanning the gap. The germline CDR1 and CDR2 sequences are LNHDA and SQIVND (reference sequence). CDR3 length: 14 amino acids. The CDR3 DNA reads as TGTGCCAGTACTCCGGGACACCCTAACTATGGCTACACCTTC. Its protein is CASTPGHPNYGYTF.

The CDR3 DNA sequence: TGCGCCAGCAGCCAAGTATTCGACAGATTTACAGATACGCAGTATTTT. This translates into CASSQVFDRFTDTQYF. The chain combines TRBV4-1 with TRBJ2-3; D might be TRBD1 (5 bases). The CDR3 totals 16 residues. The V gene's germline CDR1 is MGHRA and CDR2 YSYEKL. Trimming shortened V by 1 base and J by 3 bases, and 14 bases separated the two germline ends.

CDR3 sequence reads: CASRKGQGDYEQYF. For the CDR3, the DNA is TGTGCCAGCAGAAAGGGACAGGGAGACTACGAGCAGTACTTC. The chain links TRBV6-5 to TRBJ2-7, with 9 bases fitting TRBD1. J gave up 3 bases and V 6 bases, and 6 bases lay outside the gene matches. Germline values: CDR1 MNHEY, CDR2 SVGAGI. This CDR3 spans 14 amino acids.

The chain employs TRBV11-2 and TRBJ2-2, with 14 bases aligning to TRBD2. The ends lost 1 base at V and 4 bases at J; junction bases unmatched: 5. This CDR3 region has 18 residues. CDR1 SGHAT and CDR2 FQNNGV come from the germline V gene. This CDR3 reads CASSLGLAGGSTTGELFF. DNA for the CDR3: TGTGCCAGCAGCTTAGGACTAGCGGGAGGGTCGACCACCGGGGAGCTGTTTTTT. Based on the CDR3 plus reference TRBV11-2 and TRBJ2-2, the full variable domain is EAGVAQSPRYKIIEKRQSVAFWCNPISGHATLYWYQQILGQGPKLLIQFQNNGVVDDSQLPKDRFSAERLKGVDSTLKIQPAKLEDSAVYLCASSLGLAGGSTTGELFFGEGSRLTVL.

V and J are TRBV28 and TRBJ1-6, with 8 bases lining up with TRBD1. V lost 4 bases to trimming and J lost 7 bases; unmatched junction nucleotides: 6. This CDR3 has 15 residues. The germline V gene encodes CDR1 MDHEN and CDR2 SYDVKM. The chain's CDR3 is CASSSPTGVNSPLHF. The CDR3 nucleotides are TGTGCCAGCAGTTCCCCGACAGGGGTCAATTCACCCCTCCACTTT. Together with reference TRBV28 and TRBJ1-6, the CDR3 gives the full variable domain: DVKVTQSSRYLVKRTGEKVFLECVQDMDHENMFWYRQDPGLGLRLIYFSYDVKMKEKGDIPEGYSVSREKKERFSLILESASTNQTSMYLCASSSPTGVNSPLHFGNGTRLTVT.

The CDR3 DNA sequence: TGTGCCGGAGGACAGGGTGAAGGAACTAATGAAAAACTGTTTTTT. This translates into CAGGQGEGTNEKLFF. The chain recombines TRBV30 with TRBJ1-4; 8 bases fit TRBD1. The length of the CDR3 is 15 residues. Germline-derived CDR1 and CDR2 are GTSNPN and SVGIG (reference sequence). J was trimmed by 1 base and V by 8 bases; bases with no gene match: 9.

The chain is built from TRBV5-6 and TRBJ2-1; TRBD2 aligns across 13 bases. CDR1 is SGHDT and CDR2 is YYEEEE in the germline V gene. The CDR3 covers 14 residues. V trimming: 3 bases; J trimming: 9 bases; junction bases outside the gene matches: 3. CDR3 in amino acids: CASSYGTSGVEQFF. In DNA form, the CDR3 reads TGTGCCAGCAGCTACGGGACTAGCGGGGTTGAGCAGTTCTTC. The variable domain in full, with the rest retrieved from reference TRBV5-6 and TRBJ2-1, is DAGVTQSPTHLIKTRGQQVTLRCSPKSGHDTVSWYQQALGQGPQFIFQYYEEEERQRGNFPDRFSGHQFPNYSSELNVNALLLGDSALYLCASSYGTSGVEQFFGPGTRLTVL.

As for this clone: The sample holds other DNA sequences that translate to the same CDR3. V is TRBV27 and J is TRBJ1-2, with a tentative D call TRBD1 (5 bases). CDR1 is MNHEY and CDR2 is SMNVEV in the germline V gene (reference sequence). The CDR3 runs to 13 residues. V was clipped by 3 bases and J by 3 bases, with 8 bases between them. The CDR3 spells CASSFLGDYGYTF. Written as DNA, the CDR3 is TGTGCCAGCAGTTTTCTGGGGGACTATGGCTACACCTTC.

The chain uses TRBV5-4 and TRBJ1-3; 7 bases align to TRBD1. The germline V gene has CDR1 SGHNT and CDR2 YYREEE (reference sequence). The CDR3 spans 14 residues. V dropped 4 bases and J dropped 3; count of bases not matched to a gene: 4. This CDR3 is CASSIRGSGNTIYF. CDR3 sequence (DNA): TGTGCCAGCAGCATCAGGGGGAGTGGAAACACCATATATTTT.

This chain connects TRBV6-5 to TRBJ1-4, with 9 nucleotides matching TRBD1. The CDR3 runs to 15 residues. Per germline, CDR1 MNHEY and CDR2 SVGAGI. V lost 4 bases to trimming and J lost 3 bases; unmatched junction nucleotides: 3. This chain's CDR3 is CASSSTGGANEKLFF. CDR3 nucleotides: TGTGCCAGCAGTTCGACAGGGGGAGCTAATGAAAAACTGTTTTTT.

The chain couples TRBV6-5 to TRBJ2-7; D remains unclear. Germline-derived CDR1 and CDR2 are MNHEY and SVGAGI. CDR3 size: 16 residues. The V end was cut by 0 bases, the J end by 0 bases, with 12 bases between. In DNA form, the CDR3 reads TGTGCCAGCAGTTACTCTATAGGACCCGACTCCTACGAGCAGTACTTC. Translated, it gives CASSYSIGPDSYEQYF.

The V gene is TRBV28, the J gene TRBJ2-7; tentatively, D is TRBD1 or TRBD2 (5 bases each). The CDR3 has 14 residues. The germline V and J ends were trimmed by 3 bases and 2 bases, with 11 bases remaining between them. Germline V CDR1 and CDR2: MDHEN, SYDVKM. The CDR3 sequence: CASSFRDVTYEQYF. Here the CDR3 DNA reads TGTGCCAGCAGTTTCCGGGACGTCACCTACGAGCAGTACTTC.

The CDR3 loop is CASTPGQKETQYF. CDR3 bases: TGTGCCAGCACCCCGGGACAGAAAGAGACCCAGTACTTC. The rearrangement links TRBV2 to TRBJ2-5, with TRBD1 identical over 7 bases. Germline-derived CDR1 and CDR2 are SNHLY and FYNNEI. With 7 bases clipped from V and 3 bases from J, the junction kept 5 bases outside the gene matches. The CDR3 has 13 residues.

The J gene is TRBJ2-2, the V gene TRBV5-1; D not resolved. The germline CDR1 and CDR2 sequences are SGHRS and YFSETQ. This CDR3 is built from 15 residues. With 4 bases removed from V and 1 base from J, the gap between germline ends came to 11 bases. CDR3 region: CASSPMDLNTGELFF. The CDR3 DNA reads TGCGCCAGCAGCCCCATGGACCTGAACACCGGGGAGCTGTTTTTT.

The count of this clone is one. The V call is TRBV4-1, the J call TRBJ2-7, with 9 bases lining up with TRBD2. Germline CDR1 and CDR2: MGHRA and YSYEKL. The CDR3 spans 16 residues. V trimming: 4 bases; J trimming: 4 bases; junction bases outside the gene matches: 11. The CDR3 region has the DNA TGCGCCAGCAGCCCTGTAGCGGGAGAGAGTCTGTACGAGCAGTACTTC. Its protein product is CASSPVAGESLYEQYF.

The gene calls are TRBV21-1 and TRBJ2-5; the DNA was not compared with TRBD2, the D call given in the table. TRBV21-1 is designated a pseudogene. The CDR3 runs 21 residues. The CDR3 DNA reads TGTGCCAGCAGCAAAGCCCCCCCAAAATTATTATGCGGGGGGACCCAAGAGACCCAGTACTTC. The encoded protein is CASSKAPPKLLCGGTQETQYF.

Remarks on this clone: The sample carries other DNA sequences with the same CDR3. The V and J genes are TRBV25-1 and TRBJ2-7, with D unclear. With 5 bases removed from V and 3 bases from J, the gap between germline ends came to 5 bases. Germline loops: CDR1 MGHDK, CDR2 SYGVNS. The CDR3 covers 11 residues. The CDR3 spells CASSLSYEQYF. The CDR3 DNA follows: TGTGCCAGCAGTCTCAGCTACGAGCAGTACTTC.

The gene calls are TRBV9 and TRBJ2-7; 8 bases are shared with TRBD2. J gave up 4 bases and V 4 bases, and 10 bases lay outside the gene matches. The CDR3 runs to 15 residues. CDR1 SGDLS and CDR2 YYNGEE come from the germline V gene. In nucleotides, the CDR3 is TGTGCCAGCAGCCCCTCAATGACTAGCGAGTACGAGCAGTACTTC. Translated: CASSPSMTSEYEQYF.

As to this clone: Other DNA sequences in the same sample also yield this CDR3. The V and J genes are TRBV5-4 and TRBJ2-1; D is possibly TRBD1 (5 bases). Germline V CDR1 and CDR2: SGHNT, YYREEE (reference sequence). This CDR3 comprises 13 residues. Trimming left V 2 bases short and J 3 bases short, with 6 bases between. The CDR3: CASSLDSYNEQFF. CDR3 in DNA: TGTGCCAGCAGCTTAGACAGCTACAATGAGCAGTTCTTC.

The chain carries TRBV27 and TRBJ2-3, with TRBD1 matching over 10 bases. Germline CDR1 MNHEY, CDR2 SMNVEV (reference sequence). The CDR3 runs 16 residues. With 5 bases clipped from V and 6 bases from J, the junction kept 11 bases outside the gene matches. The CDR3 bases are TGTGCCAGCAGTCCCCTCCGGGACAGGGGAGTTGATACGCAGTATTTT. Translated: CASSPLRDRGVDTQYF.

The chain couples TRBV5-1 to TRBJ2-7; 8 bases fit TRBD1. The J segment lost 3 bases and the V segment lost 0 bases, leaving 5 bases of the junction unmatched. From germline, CDR1 is SGHRS and CDR2 YFSETQ. This CDR3 has 15 amino acids. The CDR3 DNA reads as TGCGCCAGCAGCTTGGCGGGACAGGCCCACTACGAGCAGTACTTC. Its protein product is CASSLAGQAHYEQYF.